Given below is one T cell receptor beta chain in context. Its antigen is as yet unknown. V gave up 3 bases and J gave up 4 bases, with 4 bases separating them. The CDR3 extends over 11 amino acids. Germline values: CDR1 SQVTM, CDR2 ANQGSEA. This specimen belongs to a study of cytomegalovirus exposure and HLA in healthy donors. Regarding the study as a whole: Rarity characterized most TCR sequences, yet some public TCRs appeared in many donors. The tendency of first-cohort TCR clusters to co-occur in the approximately 110 validation repertoires was the finding of a later analysis. In vitro confirmation showed a few CMV-associated chains to be CMV antigen specific.

The protocol was immunoSEQ multiplex PCR, while the TCRdb copy is restricted to in-frame clones and leaves out a portion. Found here are 100,000 to 150,000 clones, roughly nine tenths of them singletons; the top ten hold approximately 3.3%. The V gene is TRBV29-1, the J gene TRBJ1-5; D gene uncertain. This clonotype originated in a young man in good health and CMV-seronegative. The sample taken for sequencing was PBMCs. The CDR3 DNA reads TGCAGCGTTGATCAAAATCAGCCCCAGCATTTT. Protein sequence: CSVDQNQPQHF.